This TCR beta chain is drawn from a study of T cell repertoires in cytomegalovirus infection. Study-wide background: Public signatures in TCR beta pointed to CMV infection and matching HLA type. The study, taken as a whole, reports: Within the response measured ex vivo, HLA-C-restricted CMV-specific TCR beta clonotypes were dominant. The cumulative frequency of public TCR beta families distinguished individuals who carried CMV together with the relevant HLA.

From the reads, TCRdb called clonotypes with MiXCR, one entry per CDR3 protein. The sample yields about 440,000 distinct CDR3 sequences, under 40% seen once. A remark on this clonotype: Its antigen is unidentified.

The length of the CDR3 is 13 residues. CDR1 and CDR2 from the germline V gene are MNHGY and SVAAGI. V lost 9 bases and J 0 bases, leaving 12 bases between the germline ends. Sequences were obtained from PBMCs. The origin of this receptor is a human donor in good health (CMV status not recorded). Some clones in this sample may be carry-over from other donors' samples. V gene TRBV6-9 combines with J gene TRBJ2-7; perhaps TRBD2 as D (6 bases). This chain's CDR3 is CARPRGYSYEQYF. The CDR3 bases are TGTGCCAGGCCCCGGGGGTACTCCTACGAGCAGTACTTC.